What follows is one TCR beta chain and its context. This clonotype was picked up many times. Its antigen is unknown. Base qualities are not recorded, but no much larger clone differs from it by a single base. The data are from a study of low-dose radiotherapy and immunotherapy resistance in tumors (dated 2022 in TCRdb). Context from the whole study: In Cohort 1, 0.5 Gy per fraction was delivered every 2 weeks, and a total PTV dose of 6.5 Gy was prescribed. In Cohort 2, 1 Gy per fraction was delivered every two weeks, for a total of 13 Gy over 26 weeks. Nivolumab was administered intravenously as a 240 mg flat dose every two weeks, and ipilimumab was administered intravenously at 1 mg/kg every six weeks. Cyclophosphamide 200 mg/m2 was administered intravenously every two weeks, one day before each radiation and immunotherapy administration. Aspirin 300 mg was taken orally once daily by patients for four cycles, starting on cycle 1 day 1. Randomization of trial participants into treatment groups was not performed. Eight patients were included in the translational analysis, namely three from the first dose cohort plus the first five from the second dose cohort.

Sequences SGHDT (CDR1) and YYEEEE (CDR2) are obtained from the germline V gene. V is clipped by 0 bases and J by 0 bases, and the sequence between their germline boundaries is 9 bases long. The cysteine opens and the phenylalanine closes a CDR3 of 16 amino acids. The read is trimmed to its CDR3 DNA, 48 bases read in frame from base 1. This specimen's time point label, interpreted: before trial treatment. The donors came from RACIN, which was a single-arm phase I dose-escalation trial that paired nivolumab and ipilimumab with aspirin, low-dose cyclophosphamide and low-dose radiotherapy. Eligible patients had advanced, TIL-negative solid tumors. To make first-strand cDNA, Superscript III was used along with a set of TRAV- and TRBV-specific primers so that both the TCRalpha and TCRbeta chains were covered. A roughly 19-cycle PCR with Phusion amplified the TCRs, pairing a constant-region primer with the adapter that was attached to the V primers. The MessageAmp II aRNA Amplification Kit was used to amplify the isolated mRNA, with in vitro transcription run for over 15 hours at 37 degrees C. The Dynabeads mRNA DIRECT Purification Kit was used to isolate mRNA for TCR sequencing. A second roughly 25-cycle Phusion PCR added indexed Illumina adapters, and products were purified with AMPure XP beads. Deep sequencing of TCRalpha and TCRbeta libraries was performed on an Illumina MiniSeq instrument. The original methods were these. Using custom Perl scripts, TCR sequences encoding the same protein were pooled, out-of-frame sequences were removed, and the abundance of each clonotype was computed. The analysis excluded TCR sequences that were supported by just one read. Shannon entropy, Gini index, clonality, richness, and the frequency of TCRs shared between repertoires were included as repertoire metrics. TCRdb passed the public sequencing reads through fastp at Q25 and MiXCR, retaining productive beta sequences. Each entry merges the rows of one CDR3 protein and shows their most common DNA and genes. TCRdb assigned the V and J calls; the authors' analysis was not used. This sample has tens of thousands of distinct CDR3 sequences in its table, and 9.4% of those were observed once. Jointly, the top ten make up around 0.93% of the sample.

The clonotype was recovered from a male donor with prostate cancer. This receptor chain uses TRBV5-6 and TRBJ2-2; a confident D gene designation cannot be given. The sample was PBMCs, taken before treatment. The nucleotide sequence reads TGTGCCAGCAGCTTGGGTATAGGCGCGAACACCGGGGAGCTGTTTTTT. It translates as CASSLGIGANTGELFF.